This TCR beta chain appears in the sequencing data of a study of vaccination effects on CD4 cells after COVID-19. This clone was observed a handful of times. The antigen remains unidentified. Expansion of antigen-specific CD4+ T cells with viral peptide pools was carried out by the ViraFEST assay before sequencing. Having been cultured for around ten days, the cells underwent CD4+ T cell isolation. All participants had two doses of either the BNT162b2 or mRNA-1273 vaccine. Researchers reported culturing two million PBMC in each well, adding 8 to 10 IU/ml IL-2 and 10 ug/ml peptides. Assay: immunoSEQ multiplex PCR; the TCRdb copy retains only in-frame clones and omits some. The table has under 40,000 clones, around 70% seen once. CDR3 length: 13 residues. Germline V lookup: CDR1 ENHRY, CDR2 SYGVKD. Trimming stripped 2 bases from V and 2 bases from J, with 3 bases between.

The sequence came from a human donor who received a COVID-19 vaccine. The V gene is TRBV10-3, the J gene TRBJ2-2; D gene unclear. Sequenced material: CD4+ T cells from PBMCs cultured with HCoV-229E spike peptides, taken after COVID-19 vaccination. The CDR3: CAISEENTGELFF. CDR3 in DNA: TGTGCCATCAGTGAGGAAAACACCGGGGAGCTGTTTTTT.